Sequencing of this T cell receptor (beta chain) was carried out in a study of T cells in localized non-small cell lung cancer. This clone has only a few counts. The data were produced by immunoSEQ multiplex PCR, yet TCRdb's version contains in-frame clones alone and is incomplete. The sample carries about 48,000 clones, about 72% recorded once. V lost 8 bases and J lost 4; bases outside the gene matches: 4. Per the germline V gene, CDR1 is MDHEN and CDR2 is SYDVKM. The CDR3 extends over 14 amino acids. J is TRBJ2-1 and V is TRBV28; the match to TRBD1 covers 11 bases. Sequences were derived from peripheral blood, sampled before any cancer treatment. The origin of this receptor is a man between 35 and 75 years old with stage I squamous cell lung carcinoma. This CDR3 is CASGQGAGYNEQFF. The CDR3 nucleotides are TGTGCCAGCGGACAGGGGGCGGGATACAATGAGCAGTTCTTC.